Below, one T cell receptor (beta chain) is given with its context. Source study methods: Estimates of nucleated cell counts were drawn from the amplification of reference gene primers. The method was immunoSEQ multiplex PCR; TCRdb's version includes in-frame clones alone and lacks a portion of them. V, J and clone size were drawn from that table, and D and trimming were deduced from the DNA. The table lists around 81,000 clones, more than 75% of them singletons. In germline, CDR1 is ENHRY, CDR2 SYGVKD. The V end was cut by 8 bases, the J end by 2 bases, with 10 bases between. The CDR3 sequence is 12 residues long. The data were taken from a study of blood T cell repertoires in COVID-19.

The receptor comes from a human donor in a cohort sampled during active COVID-19. This chain uses TRBV10-3 with TRBJ2-7, with a tentative D call TRBD1 (6 bases). Material: peripheral blood. CDR3 DNA: TGTGCCATCGGACAGATAACCTACGAGCAGTACTTC. It specifies CAIGQITYEQYF.